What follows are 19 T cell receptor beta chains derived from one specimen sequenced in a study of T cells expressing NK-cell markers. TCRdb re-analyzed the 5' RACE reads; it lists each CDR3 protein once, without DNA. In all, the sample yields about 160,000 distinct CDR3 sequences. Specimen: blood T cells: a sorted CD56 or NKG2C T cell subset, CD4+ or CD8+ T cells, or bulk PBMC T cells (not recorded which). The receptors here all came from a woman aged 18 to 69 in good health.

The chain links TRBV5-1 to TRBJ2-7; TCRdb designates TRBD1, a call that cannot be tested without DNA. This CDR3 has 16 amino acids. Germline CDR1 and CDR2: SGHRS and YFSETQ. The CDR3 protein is CASSPLASGTETEQYF. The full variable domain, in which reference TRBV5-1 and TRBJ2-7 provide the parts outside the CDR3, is KAGVTQTPRYLIKTRGQQVTLSCSPISGHRSVSWYQQTPGQGLQFLFEYFSETQRNKGNFPGRFSGRQFSNSRSEMNVSTLELGDSALYLCASSPLASGTETEQYFGPGTRLTVT.

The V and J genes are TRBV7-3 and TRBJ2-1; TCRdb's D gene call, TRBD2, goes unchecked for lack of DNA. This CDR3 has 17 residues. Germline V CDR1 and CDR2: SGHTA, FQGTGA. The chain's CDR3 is CASSPRTSGSSYNEQFF.

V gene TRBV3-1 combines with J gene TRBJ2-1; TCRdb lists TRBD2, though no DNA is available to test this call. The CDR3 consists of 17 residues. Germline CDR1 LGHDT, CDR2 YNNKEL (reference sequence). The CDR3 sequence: CASSQVRRRVGEVEQFF.

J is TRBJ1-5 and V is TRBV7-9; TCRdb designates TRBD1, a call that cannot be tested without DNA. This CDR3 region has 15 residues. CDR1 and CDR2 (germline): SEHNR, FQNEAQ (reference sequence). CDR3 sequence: CASSFPGTGYQPQHF.

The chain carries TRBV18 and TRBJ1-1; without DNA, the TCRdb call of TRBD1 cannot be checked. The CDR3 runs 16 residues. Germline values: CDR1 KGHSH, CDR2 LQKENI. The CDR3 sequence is CASSPTQGVVNTEAFF.

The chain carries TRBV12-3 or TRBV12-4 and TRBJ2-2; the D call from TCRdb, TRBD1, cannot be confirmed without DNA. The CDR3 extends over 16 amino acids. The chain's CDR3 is CASSFRQGANTGELFF.

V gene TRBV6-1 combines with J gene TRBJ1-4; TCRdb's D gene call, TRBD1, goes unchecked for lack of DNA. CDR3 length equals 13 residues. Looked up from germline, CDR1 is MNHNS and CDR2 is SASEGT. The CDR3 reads CASSERGEGKLFF.

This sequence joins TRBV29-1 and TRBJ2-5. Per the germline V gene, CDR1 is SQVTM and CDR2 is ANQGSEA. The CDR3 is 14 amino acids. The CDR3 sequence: CSVEVGTAQETQYF.

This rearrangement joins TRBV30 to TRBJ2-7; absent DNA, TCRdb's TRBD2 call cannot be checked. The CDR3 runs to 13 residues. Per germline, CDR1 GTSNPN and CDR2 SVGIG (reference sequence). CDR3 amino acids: CAWSVAGGHEQYF.

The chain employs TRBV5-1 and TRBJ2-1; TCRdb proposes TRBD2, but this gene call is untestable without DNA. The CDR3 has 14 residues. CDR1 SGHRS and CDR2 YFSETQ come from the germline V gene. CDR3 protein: CASSLTSGVAEQFF. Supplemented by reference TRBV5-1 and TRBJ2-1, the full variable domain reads KAGVTQTPRYLIKTRGQQVTLSCSPISGHRSVSWYQQTPGQGLQFLFEYFSETQRNKGNFPGRFSGRQFSNSRSEMNVSTLELGDSALYLCASSLTSGVAEQFFGPGTRLTVL.

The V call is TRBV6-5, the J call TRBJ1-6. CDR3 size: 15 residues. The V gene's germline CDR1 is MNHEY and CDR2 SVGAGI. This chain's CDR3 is CASSYEGGYNSPLHF.

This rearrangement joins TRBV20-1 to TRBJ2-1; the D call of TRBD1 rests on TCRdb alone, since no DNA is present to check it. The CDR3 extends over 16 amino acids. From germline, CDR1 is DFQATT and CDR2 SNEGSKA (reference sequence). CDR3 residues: CSALNLGGSSYNEQFF.

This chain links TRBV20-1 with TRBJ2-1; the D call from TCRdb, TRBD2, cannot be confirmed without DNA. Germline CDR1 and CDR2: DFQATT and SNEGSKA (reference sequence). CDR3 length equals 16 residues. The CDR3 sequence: CSAIRNAGGTYNEQFF.

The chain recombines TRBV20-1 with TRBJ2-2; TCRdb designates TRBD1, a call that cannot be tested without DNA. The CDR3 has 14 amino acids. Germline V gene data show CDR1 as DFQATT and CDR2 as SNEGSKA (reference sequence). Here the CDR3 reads CSAYGVLSPGELFF.

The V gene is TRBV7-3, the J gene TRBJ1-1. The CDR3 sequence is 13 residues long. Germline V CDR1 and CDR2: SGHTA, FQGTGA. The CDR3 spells CASSFDGNTEAFF.

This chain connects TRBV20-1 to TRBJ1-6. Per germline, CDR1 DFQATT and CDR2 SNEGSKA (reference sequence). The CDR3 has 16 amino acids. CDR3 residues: CSARDLGPVENSPLHF.

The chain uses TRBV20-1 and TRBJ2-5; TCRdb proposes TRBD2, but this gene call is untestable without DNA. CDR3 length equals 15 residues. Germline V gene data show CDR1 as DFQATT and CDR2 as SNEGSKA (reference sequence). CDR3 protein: CSARGLAANQETQYF.

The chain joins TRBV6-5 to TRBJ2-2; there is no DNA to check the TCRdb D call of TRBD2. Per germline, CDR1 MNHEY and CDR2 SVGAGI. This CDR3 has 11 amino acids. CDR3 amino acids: CASRRDGELFF.

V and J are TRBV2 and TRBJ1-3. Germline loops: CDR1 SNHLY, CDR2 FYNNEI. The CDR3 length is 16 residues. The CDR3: CASSEHGRRSGNTIYF.